This passage covers 8 T cell receptor beta chains from one sample sequenced in a study of tissue T cells after allogeneic stem cell transplantation. The table came from immunoSEQ multiplex PCR; TCRdb's copy has only in-frame clones and leaves some out. The sample contains several thousand clones, roughly half of which appear only once. As to time point: mouse harvest day 7 after allogeneic transplant. Mouse grafts combined 10^7 T-cell-depleted bone marrow cells with 10^6 splenic CD5+ T cells. Sequencing was carried out using gut tissue. The receptor set was obtained from a female BALB/c mouse given C57BL/6 T cells with graft-versus-host disease after an allogeneic hematopoietic cell transplant.

About this clone itself: Mouse germline and gene names are used. Coverage ceases 1 residue before the CDR3 finishes, and the germline J gene fills in the end. The chain has TRBV19 and TRBJ2-3, with D perhaps matching TRBD1 (6 bases). Trimming stripped 3 bases from V and 1 base from J, with 9 bases between. Germline V lookup: CDR1 FNHDT, CDR2 SITEND (reference sequence). This CDR3 has 14 residues. Incomplete CDR3 DNA: TGTGCCAGCAGTACACAGGGAGGTGCAGAAACGCTGTAT. Translation gives CASSTQGGAETLY. The CDR3 as a whole reads CASSTQGGAETLYF.

This clone was counted a few times. Gene names are the mouse ones. The read ends 1 residue shy of where the CDR3 ends; the end is completed using the germline J gene. The V call is TRBV26, the J call TRBJ1-6; D not certain. TRBJ1-6 is annotated as an ORF whose role is uncertain. This CDR3 comprises 14 residues. Trimming removed 5 bases from V and 0 bases from J, with 5 bases in between. Germline CDR1 reads KGHPV; CDR2 reads FQNQEV (reference sequence). The CDR3 DNA, read in part, is TGTGCCAGCAGTGGGGTTTCCTATAATTCGCCCCTCTAC. Its translation: CASSGVSYNSPLY. The full CDR3 protein reads CASSGVSYNSPLYF.

A word on this clone: Genes and germline come from the mouse. Read sequence stops 1 residue before the CDR3 end, and the germline J gene provides the missing end. This chain joins TRBV19 and TRBJ2-5; 8 bases match TRBD2. CDR3 length equals 15 residues. V lost 0 bases and J lost 3; bases outside the gene matches: 3. Germline V gene sequence: CDR1 FNHDT, CDR2 SITEND (reference sequence). The CDR3 bases that were read are TGTGCCAGCAGTATAGCCTGGGGGGAACAAGACACCCAGTAC. Its translation is CASSIAWGEQDTQY. The full CDR3 protein reads CASSIAWGEQDTQYF.

This clone was recorded a few times. Germline and genes: mouse. The read is 1 residue too short to cover the CDR3 end, so that end is filled in from the germline J gene. V and J are TRBV23 and TRBJ2-4; TRBD1, the D gene given by the table, was not confirmed from the DNA. Germline V CDR1 and CDR2: KGHTA, FQNQQP. The CDR3 consists of 14 residues. CDR3 bases read: TGCTCCAGCAGGGGACAGCCTGGTCAAAACACCTTGTAC. Residues: CSSRGQPGQNTLY. The whole CDR3 region reads CSSRGQPGQNTLYF.

Turning to this clone: Gene names and germline refer to mouse. The read terminates 1 residue before the CDR3 end, so the remaining end is supplied by the germline J gene. The rearrangement joins TRBV3 to TRBJ1-3; tentatively, D is TRBD1 (6 bases). Trimming removed 5 bases from V and 0 bases from J, with 8 bases in between. The CDR3 has 14 amino acids. Germline CDR1 is SNHLY and CDR2 is FYNGKV (reference sequence). CDR3 sequence reads: CASSPDSSGNTLYF. The covered CDR3 bases are TGTGCCAGCAGCCCGGACAGTTCTGGAAATACGCTCTAT.

As regards this clone: Genes here carry mouse names. The CDR3 loop reads CASSQNTGQLYF. CDR3 DNA, as far as it was read: TGTGCCAGCAGCCAGAACACCGGGCAGCTCTAC. The chain recombines TRBV3 with TRBJ2-2; D gene unclear. The read stops 1 residue short of the end of the CDR3; the missing end is completed from the germline J gene. The CDR3 runs to 12 residues. The germline V gene encodes CDR1 SNHLY and CDR2 FYNGKV (reference sequence). Trimming stripped 5 bases from V and 2 bases from J, with 3 bases between.

Note on this clone: Gene names and germline match the mouse. The read finishes 1 residue shy of the CDR3 end, and the germline J gene is used to complete it. The chain is built from TRBV4 and TRBJ1-3; 9 bases are shared with TRBD1. Trimming cost V 5 bases and J 2 bases; bases outside gene matches: 4. Germline lookup yields CDR1 LGHDT and CDR2 YNNKQL (reference sequence). CDR3 length equals 15 residues. CDR3 loop: CASSNRDRAGNTLYF. CDR3 DNA, as far as it was read: TGTGCCAGCAGCAACCGGGACAGGGCTGGAAATACGCTCTAT.

Points on this clone: The genes are named according to mouse. The read ends 1 residue early relative to the CDR3; the germline J gene fills the gap. This chain connects TRBV26 to TRBJ2-5; 7 bases are shared with TRBD1. The length of the CDR3 is 14 residues. Germline CDR1 reads KGHPV; CDR2 reads FQNQEV (reference sequence). Germline trimming cut 5 bases from V and 0 bases from J; bases unmatched to any gene: 2. CDR3 loop: CASSVTGNQDTQYF. The DNA read from the CDR3 is TGTGCCAGCAGTGTGACAGGGAACCAAGACACCCAGTAC.